This T cell receptor beta chain originates from a study of T cells in localized non-small cell lung cancer. Notes on this clone: Its antigen is undetermined.

The CDR3 extends over 15 amino acids. Between the trimmed V and J ends, which lost 8 bases and 0 bases, there was a span of 13 bases. CDR1 is MNHEY, CDR2 SVGAGI, per germline. The table came from immunoSEQ multiplex PCR; TCRdb's copy has only in-frame clones and leaves some out. This table has tens of thousands of clones, roughly three quarters appearing once. Notes on the study in general: Appearing in adjacent lung were a median about 57 of the top 100 tumor clones. Longer overall survival associated with higher blood T cell density; shorter survival with higher adjacent-lung clonality. Clonality of T cells reached its maximum in uninvolved adjacent lung, surpassing tumor.

J is TRBJ1-4 and V is TRBV6-5; D possibly corresponds to TRBD1 (5 bases). The sequence was collected from a woman aged 40-69 years with stage II squamous cell lung carcinoma. The source material was PBMCs, sampled before any cancer treatment. The CDR3 protein is CASGNWGSTNEKLFF. The CDR3 bases are TGTGCCAGCGGGAATTGGGGGTCAACTAATGAAAAACTGTTTTTT.